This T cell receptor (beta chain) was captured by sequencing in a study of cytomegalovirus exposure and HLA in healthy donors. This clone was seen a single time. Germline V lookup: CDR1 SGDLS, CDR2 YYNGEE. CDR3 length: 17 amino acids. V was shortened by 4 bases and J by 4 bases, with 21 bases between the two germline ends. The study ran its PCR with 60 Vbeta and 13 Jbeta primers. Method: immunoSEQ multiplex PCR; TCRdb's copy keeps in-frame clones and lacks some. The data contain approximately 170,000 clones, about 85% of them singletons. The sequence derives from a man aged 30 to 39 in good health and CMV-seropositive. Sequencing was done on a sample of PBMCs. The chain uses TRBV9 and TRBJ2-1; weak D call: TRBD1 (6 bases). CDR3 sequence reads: CASSPPRTGTPYNEQFF. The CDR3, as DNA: TGTGCCAGCAGCCCCCCAAGAACCGGGACACCTTACAATGAGCAGTTCTTC.